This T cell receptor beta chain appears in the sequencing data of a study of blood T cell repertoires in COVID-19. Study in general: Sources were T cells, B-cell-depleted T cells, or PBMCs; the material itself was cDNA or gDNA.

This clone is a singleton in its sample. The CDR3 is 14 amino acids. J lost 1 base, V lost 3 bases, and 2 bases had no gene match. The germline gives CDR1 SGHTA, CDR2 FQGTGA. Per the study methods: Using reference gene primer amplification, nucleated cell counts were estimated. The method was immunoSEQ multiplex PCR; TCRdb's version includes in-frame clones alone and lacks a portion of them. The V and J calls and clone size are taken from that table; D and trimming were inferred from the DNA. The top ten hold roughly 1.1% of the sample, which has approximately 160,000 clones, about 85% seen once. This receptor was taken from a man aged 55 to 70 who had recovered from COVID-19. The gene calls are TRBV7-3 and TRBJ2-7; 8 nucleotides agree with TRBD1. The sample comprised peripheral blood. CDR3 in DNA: TGTGCCAGCAGCTTTGACAGGGGTTCCTACGAGCAGTACTTC. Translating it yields CASSFDRGSYEQYF.